This TCR beta chain was sequenced for a study of radiotherapy plus CTLA-4 blockade in lung cancer. In the study overall: Of the patients, 15% to 20% showed objective responses and under 40% attained disease control.

The CDR3 length is 12 residues. V lost 4 bases, J lost 10 bases, and 13 bases lay in between. Germline V gene lookup returns CDR1 MDHEN and CDR2 SYDVKM. Libraries were prepared by immunoSEQ multiplex PCR; TCRdb keeps only in-frame clonotypes and omits some of them. The sample contains tens of thousands of clones, 76% of which appear only once. Study-level points and caveats: Radiotherapy plus ipilimumab was followed by expansion in blood of tumor-derived TCR clones.

As regards this clone: The antigen is not known.

Source: peripheral blood, taken from a patient treated with radiotherapy plus ipilimumab. The chain has TRBV28 and TRBJ1-1; D perhaps matches TRBD1 (6 bases). This clonotype was obtained from a human donor with non-small cell lung cancer who had stable disease on radiotherapy plus ipilimumab. The CDR3: CASSWNGGLAFF. The CDR3 nucleotides read TGTGCCAGCAGTTGGAATGGGGGGCTAGCTTTCTTT.